A selection of T cell receptor beta chains follows, all from one sample in a study of shared clonotypes between healthy human individuals. Data came from immunoSEQ multiplex PCR; TCRdb stores just in-frame clones and leaves some out. The data contain 1.4 million or so clones, approximately 98.5% of them singletons. What was sequenced was naive CD4+ T cells sorted from blood. These receptors originate from a man aged 25-45 years in good health. Both conserved end residues are part of each CDR3. A D gene is named only where the DNA matches it firmly. Only some rows state a clone size, as once, few, many or a class for expanded clones.

clone size: once
D gene: TRBD1
V gene: TRBV6-6
J gene: TRBJ2-5
CDR3 DNA: TGTGCCAGCAGTTACGGACAGGGGGGCCAAGAGACCCAGTACTTC
CDR3 protein: CASSYGQGGQETQYF

clone size: NA
D gene: NA
V gene: TRBV7-9
J gene: TRBJ1-2
CDR3 DNA: TGTGCCAGCAGCTTAGGAGGAGGGGGGCATGGCTACACCTTC
CDR3 protein: CASSLGGGGHGYTF

clone size: few
D gene: NA
V gene: TRBV2
J gene: TRBJ1-1
CDR3 DNA: TGTGCCAGCAGTGTGCAGGGATACACTGAAGCTTTCTTT
CDR3 protein: CASSVQGYTEAFF

clone size: once
D gene: NA
V gene: TRBV27
J gene: TRBJ2-3
CDR3 DNA: TGTGCCAGCAGCCCAGGGAACTATCACACAGATACGCAGTATTTT
CDR3 protein: CASSPGNYHTDTQYF

clone size: once
D gene: TRBD1
V gene: TRBV11-2
J gene: TRBJ2-5
CDR3 DNA: TGTGCCAGCAGGCCTCCAGGACAGGGGAGGACAGAGACCCAGTACTTC
CDR3 protein: CASRPPGQGRTETQYF

clone size: once
D gene: TRBD2
V gene: TRBV4-3
J gene: TRBJ2-7
CDR3 DNA: TGCGCCAGCAGCCAGAGGACTAGCGGTTCCTACGAGCAGTACTTC
CDR3 protein: CASSQRTSGSYEQYF

clone size: NA
D gene: NA
V gene: TRBV5-1
J gene: TRBJ2-1
CDR3 DNA: TGCGCCAGCAGCTTGGGACTAGATAGGTACAATGAGCAGTTCTTC
CDR3 protein: CASSLGLDRYNEQFF

clone size: NA
D gene: NA
V gene: TRBV2
J gene: TRBJ1-5
CDR3 DNA: TGTGCCAGCAGCGCCGGACGATATCAGCCCCAGCATTTT
CDR3 protein: CASSAGRYQPQHF

clone size: NA
D gene: TRBD1
V gene: TRBV19
J gene: TRBJ2-7
CDR3 DNA: TGTGCCAGTAGTATGGTAGGGGGCGACGAGCAGTACTTC
CDR3 protein: CASSMVGGDEQYF

clone size: NA
D gene: TRBD2
V gene: TRBV14
J gene: TRBJ2-2
CDR3 DNA: TGTGCCAGCAGCCACGGGATAGCGGGAGGCACCGGGGAGCTGTTTTTT
CDR3 protein: CASSHGIAGGTGELFF

clone size: NA
D gene: NA
V gene: TRBV2
J gene: TRBJ2-7
CDR3 DNA: TGTGCCAGCAACGGATCCGGCGGTACCTACGAGCAGTACTTC
CDR3 protein: CASNGSGGTYEQYF

clone size: NA
D gene: TRBD1
V gene: TRBV5-6
J gene: TRBJ1-2
CDR3 DNA: TGTGCCAGCAGCTTGTGGGCACAGGGGGGGGGCTATGGCTACACCTTC
CDR3 protein: CASSLWAQGGGYGYTF

clone size: NA
D gene: NA
V gene: TRBV2
J gene: TRBJ2-4
CDR3 DNA: TGTGCCAGCAGTGGAGAAGCCAAAAACATTCAGTACTTC
CDR3 protein: CASSGEAKNIQYF

clone size: NA
D gene: NA
V gene: TRBV10-2
J gene: TRBJ2-2
CDR3 DNA: TGCGCCAGCAGCGGGCTAGGGTCGACCGGGGAGCTGTTTTTT
CDR3 protein: CASSGLGSTGELFF

clone size: once
D gene: NA
V gene: TRBV30
J gene: TRBJ1-2
CDR3 DNA: TGTGCCTGGCGGGACATCCTTAACTATGGCTACACCTTC
CDR3 protein: CAWRDILNYGYTF

clone size: NA
D gene: NA
V gene: TRBV6-1
J gene: TRBJ2-6
CDR3 DNA: TGTGCCAGCACTGACCCCAAGAGCTCTGGGGCCAACGTCCTGACTTTC
CDR3 protein: CASTDPKSSGANVLTF

clone size: NA
D gene: TRBD2
V gene: TRBV28
J gene: TRBJ2-3
CDR3 DNA: TGTGCCAGCATCACCAGACTAGCGGGAGGGACCTTCACAGATACGCAGTATTTT
CDR3 protein: CASITRLAGGTFTDTQYF

clone size: NA
D gene: NA
V gene: TRBV29-1
J gene: TRBJ2-1
CDR3 DNA: TGCAGCGTTGAACAACTAGTGTCCTACAATGAGCAGTTCTTC
CDR3 protein: CSVEQLVSYNEQFF

clone size: NA
D gene: TRBD1
V gene: TRBV27
J gene: TRBJ2-1
CDR3 DNA: TGTGCCAGCAGTAACCGGGACAGGGGTCGGGATGAGCAGTTCTTC
CDR3 protein: CASSNRDRGRDEQFF

clone size: NA
D gene: NA
V gene: TRBV7-9
J gene: TRBJ1-2
CDR3 DNA: TGTGCCAGCAACACACCGGGCGGTGGCTACACCTTC
CDR3 protein: CASNTPGGGYTF

clone size: NA
D gene: NA
V gene: TRBV7-9
J gene: TRBJ2-1
CDR3 DNA: TGTGCCAGCAGCCAGCCCGGTAGCTCCTACAATGAGCAGTTCTTC
CDR3 protein: CASSQPGSSYNEQFF

clone size: NA
D gene: NA
V gene: TRBV18
J gene: TRBJ1-1
CDR3 DNA: TGTGCCAGCTCACCTACCGTACTGATGAACACTGAAGCTTTCTTT
CDR3 protein: CASSPTVLMNTEAFF

clone size: NA
D gene: NA
V gene: TRBV5-4
J gene: TRBJ2-5
CDR3 DNA: TGTGCCAGCAGCCTATGGGAGACCCAGTACTTC
CDR3 protein: CASSLWETQYF

clone size: once
D gene: NA
V gene: TRBV9
J gene: TRBJ2-2
CDR3 DNA: TGTGCCAGCAGCGCCGGTGGGCAGAACACCGGGGAGCTGTTTTTT
CDR3 protein: CASSAGGQNTGELFF

clone size: NA
D gene: TRBD1
V gene: TRBV14
J gene: TRBJ2-5
CDR3 DNA: TGTGCCAGCAGCCCAGACAGGGGACGAGAGACCCAGTACTTC
CDR3 protein: CASSPDRGRETQYF

clone size: NA
D gene: TRBD1
V gene: TRBV10-3
J gene: TRBJ2-7
CDR3 DNA: TGTGCCAGCGGAGGACAGGGATTCTACGAGCAGTACTTC
CDR3 protein: CASGGQGFYEQYF

clone size: NA
D gene: NA
V gene: TRBV2
J gene: TRBJ2-6
CDR3 DNA: TGTGCCAGCAGAGTAACTTACGCTGGGGCCAACGTCCTGACTTTC
CDR3 protein: CASRVTYAGANVLTF

clone size: NA
D gene: NA
V gene: TRBV16
J gene: TRBJ2-3
CDR3 DNA: TGTGCCAGCAGCCAAAGGATCGGCCCTAGCACAGATACGCAGTATTTT
CDR3 protein: CASSQRIGPSTDTQYF

clone size: NA
D gene: NA
V gene: TRBV28
J gene: TRBJ1-1
CDR3 DNA: TGTGCCAGCAGGGACGGCCAGCCCGCTTTCTTT
CDR3 protein: CASRDGQPAFF

clone size: NA
D gene: NA
V gene: TRBV7-9
J gene: TRBJ1-1
CDR3 DNA: TGTGCCAGCAGCTTAGGGGGTCCCAACACTGAAGCTTTCTTT
CDR3 protein: CASSLGGPNTEAFF

clone size: NA
D gene: NA
V gene: TRBV11-1
J gene: TRBJ1-1
CDR3 DNA: TGTGCCAGCAGCGCCCAGGAATCCTCTGAAGCTTTCTTT
CDR3 protein: CASSAQESSEAFF

clone size: NA
D gene: NA
V gene: TRBV20-1
J gene: TRBJ1-2
CDR3 DNA: TGCAGTGCTAGTGGGACGTATGGCTACACCTTC
CDR3 protein: CSASGTYGYTF

clone size: NA
D gene: NA
V gene: TRBV5-5
J gene: TRBJ2-1
CDR3 DNA: TGTGCCAGCAGCTTGACCGGGACCCCAACACAGTTCTTC
CDR3 protein: CASSLTGTPTQFF

clone size: NA
D gene: TRBD1
V gene: TRBV5-6
J gene: TRBJ1-2
CDR3 DNA: TGTGCCAGCAGCGTCCTCCCGGGACAGGGGGCCCGCGACACCTTC
CDR3 protein: CASSVLPGQGARDTF

clone size: once
D gene: NA
V gene: TRBV21-1
J gene: TRBJ1-5
CDR3 DNA: TGTGCCAGCAGCAAAAATACGAGGCGACAGGTGAATCAGCCCCAGCATTTT
CDR3 protein: CASSKNTRRQVNQPQHF

clone size: NA
D gene: TRBD2
V gene: TRBV5-1
J gene: TRBJ2-2
CDR3 DNA: TGCGCCAGCAGCCCTGCCCAACTAGCGGGAGGGCCCTCCGGGGAGCTGTTTTTT
CDR3 protein: CASSPAQLAGGPSGELFF

clone size: NA
D gene: TRBD2
V gene: TRBV5-4
J gene: TRBJ2-7
CDR3 DNA: TGTGCCAGCAGCTTGGAGATAGCGGGACGTCGCGAGCAGTACTTC
CDR3 protein: CASSLEIAGRREQYF

clone size: NA
D gene: NA
V gene: TRBV6-1
J gene: TRBJ2-7
CDR3 DNA: TGTGCCAGCAGTGAAGCCGGACAGTACGAGCAGTACTTC
CDR3 protein: CASSEAGQYEQYF

clone size: NA
D gene: NA
V gene: TRBV12-5
J gene: TRBJ2-2
CDR3 DNA: TGTGCTAGTGGTTTGATAGTGAACAAGAACACCGGGGAGCTGTTTTTT
CDR3 protein: CASGLIVNKNTGELFF

clone size: NA
D gene: NA
V gene: TRBV6-5
J gene: TRBJ2-7
CDR3 DNA: TGTGCCAGCAGCCCCGACCGGTCCTACGAGCAGTACTTC
CDR3 protein: CASSPDRSYEQYF

clone size: NA
D gene: TRBD2
V gene: TRBV7-2
J gene: TRBJ2-7
CDR3 DNA: TGTGCCAGCACAAAGGGACTAGCGGTACACGAGCAGTACTTC
CDR3 protein: CASTKGLAVHEQYF

clone size: NA
D gene: TRBD1
V gene: TRBV7-9
J gene: TRBJ2-2
CDR3 DNA: TGTGCCAGCAGCTTAGCGCAGGGGGCTGGCACCGGGGAGCTGTTTTTT
CDR3 protein: CASSLAQGAGTGELFF

clone size: NA
D gene: TRBD1
V gene: TRBV28
J gene: TRBJ2-7
CDR3 DNA: TGTGCCAGCAGCCGGACAGGGGATGGCGAGCAGTACTTC
CDR3 protein: CASSRTGDGEQYF

clone size: few
D gene: NA
V gene: TRBV19
J gene: TRBJ2-7
CDR3 DNA: TGTGCCAGTAGCGTCGGTTACGAGCAGTACTTC
CDR3 protein: CASSVGYEQYF

clone size: NA
D gene: NA
V gene: TRBV30
J gene: TRBJ1-5
CDR3 DNA: TGTGCCTGGAGTGGAAATAGTATCGCCCTCGGGAAGGGGGGCAATCAGCCCCAGCATTTT
CDR3 protein: CAWSGNSIALGKGGNQPQHF

clone size: NA
D gene: TRBD2
V gene: TRBV9
J gene: TRBJ2-1
CDR3 DNA: TGTGCCAGCAGCGCACACGGACTAGCGGTCAACAATGAGCAGTTCTTC
CDR3 protein: CASSAHGLAVNNEQFF

clone size: NA
D gene: TRBD2
V gene: TRBV6-5
J gene: TRBJ2-3
CDR3 DNA: TGTGCCAGTAAGTTAGCGGGAGCGGATACGCAGTATTTT
CDR3 protein: CASKLAGADTQYF

clone size: NA
D gene: TRBD2
V gene: TRBV19
J gene: TRBJ2-7
CDR3 DNA: TGTACGGTGGGAGGGGTCTCCGAGCAGTACTTC
CDR3 protein: CTVGGVSEQYF

clone size: NA
D gene: TRBD1
V gene: TRBV2
J gene: TRBJ2-1
CDR3 DNA: TGTGCCAGCAGTGTAAGTCAGGGGGCGAAGAATGAGCAGTTCTTC
CDR3 protein: CASSVSQGAKNEQFF

clone size: NA
D gene: NA
V gene: TRBV6-5
J gene: TRBJ1-1
CDR3 DNA: TGTGCCAGCAGTAGCCGACCCCTCGCGAACACTGAAGCTTTCTTT
CDR3 protein: CASSSRPLANTEAFF